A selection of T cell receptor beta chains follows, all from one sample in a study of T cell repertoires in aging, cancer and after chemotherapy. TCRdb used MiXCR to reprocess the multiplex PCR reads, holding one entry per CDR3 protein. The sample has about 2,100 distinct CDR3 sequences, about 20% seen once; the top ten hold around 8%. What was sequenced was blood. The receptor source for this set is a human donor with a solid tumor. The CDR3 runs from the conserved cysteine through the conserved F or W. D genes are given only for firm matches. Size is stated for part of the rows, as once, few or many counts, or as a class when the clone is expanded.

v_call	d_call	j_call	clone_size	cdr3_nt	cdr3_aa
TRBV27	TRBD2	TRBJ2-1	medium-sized	TGTGCCAGCAGTTACCCTAGACAGGTTGGTTCTAGCGGGAATTTCTATGAGCAGTTCTTC	CASSYPRQVGSSGNFYEQFF
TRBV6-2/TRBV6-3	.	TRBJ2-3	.	TGTGCCAGCAGTCTTTCCCCTTCCTTCTTCCTCCCAGATACGCAGTATTTT	CASSLSPSFFLPDTQYF
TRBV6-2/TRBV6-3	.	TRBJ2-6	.	TGTGCCAGCAGTTACCCTGGGGCCAACGTCCTGACTTTC	CASSYPGANVLTF
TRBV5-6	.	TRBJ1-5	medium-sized	TGTGCCAGCAGTCCTAGGGGACCCAATCAGCCCCAGCATTTT	CASSPRGPNQPQHF
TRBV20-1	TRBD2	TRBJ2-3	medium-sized	TGCAGTGCTAGAGCCCTCCCAGCGGGAGGCACAGATACGCAGTATTTT	CSARALPAGGTDTQYF
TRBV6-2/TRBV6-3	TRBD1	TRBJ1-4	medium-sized	TGTGCCAGCAGTTTGGGACAGGGGAGAAATGAAAAACTGTTTTTT	CASSLGQGRNEKLFF
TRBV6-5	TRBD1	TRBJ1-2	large	TGTGCCAGCAGTACAACAGGGGGGGGCTACACCTTC	CASSTTGGGYTF
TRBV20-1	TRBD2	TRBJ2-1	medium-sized	TGCAGTGCTAGAGATCTGAGGCAAGCGGGGGGGCTCGATGAGCAGTTCTTC	CSARDLRQAGGLDEQFF
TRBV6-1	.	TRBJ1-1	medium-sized	TGTGCCAGCACCAAAGGAGCCGGAGGTGGCACTGAAGCTTTCTTT	CASTKGAGGGTEAFF
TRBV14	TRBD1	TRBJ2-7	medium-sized	TGTGCCAGCAGCCTGAGACAGGGAAGTGCCTGGCAGTACTTC	CASSLRQGSAWQYF
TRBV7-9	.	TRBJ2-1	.	TGTGCCAGCAGCTTAGCAGGACAGCCTATCAATGAGCAGTTCTTC	CASSLAGQPINEQFF
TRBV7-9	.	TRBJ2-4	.	TGTGCCAGCAGCTGGTCCGGGGGAAACACCGGGGAGCCCTCAGCCAAAAACATTCAGTACTTC	CASSWSGGNTGEPSAKNIQYF
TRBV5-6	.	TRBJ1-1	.	TGCGCCAGCAGCGTTTTGGGTGGGATGGATACTGAAGCTTTCTTT	CASSVLGGMDTEAFF
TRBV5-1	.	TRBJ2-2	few	TGCGCCAGCAGCCCTCGGGATAGGGGAACCGGGGAGCTGTTTTTT	CASSPRDRGTGELFF
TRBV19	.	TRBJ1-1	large	TGTGCCAGTGCCGTCCTAGGCACTGAAGCTTTCTTT	CASAVLGTEAFF
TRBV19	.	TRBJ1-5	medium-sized	TGTGCCAGTAGTATAGATCGGCCATCATATAGCAATCAGCCCCAGCATTTT	CASSIDRPSYSNQPQHF
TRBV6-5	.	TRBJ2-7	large	TGTGCCAGCAGACCCGATTGGTCCTCCTACGAGCAGTACTTC	CASRPDWSSYEQYF
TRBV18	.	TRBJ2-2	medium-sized	TGTGCCAGCTCACCACAGGTCCGGGAGCTGTTTTTT	CASSPQVRELFF
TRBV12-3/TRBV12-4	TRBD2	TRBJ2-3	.	TGTGCCAGCAGTTTGACTAGCGGGAGGAGGGGCACAGATACGCAGTATTTT	CASSLTSGRRGTDTQYF
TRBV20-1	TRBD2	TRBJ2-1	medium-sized	TGCAGTGCTAGGGGGGTCAGCGGGAGGAATGAGTTCTTC	CSARGVSGRNEFF
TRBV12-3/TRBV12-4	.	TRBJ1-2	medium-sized	TGTGCCAGCAGTCAACAGGGAAATGGCTACACCTTC	CASSQQGNGYTF
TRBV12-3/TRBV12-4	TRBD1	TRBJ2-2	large	TGTGCCAGCACCCTAAGGGCGGTGACAGGGATCCCCGGGGAGCTGTTTTTT	CASTLRAVTGIPGELFF
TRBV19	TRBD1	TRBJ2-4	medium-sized	TGTGCCAGTAGTTCCCTGGACAGGGAGAAGGGTCTAGCCAAAAACATTCAGTACTTC	CASSSLDREKGLAKNIQYF
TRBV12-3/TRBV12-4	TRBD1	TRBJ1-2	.	TGTGCCAGCAGGGGGACAGGGGCTAACTATGGCTACACCTTC	CASRGTGANYGYTF
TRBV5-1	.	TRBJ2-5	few	TGCGCCAGCAGCTTGGTTCCCGGGGGAGGCGAGCAAGAGACCCAGTACTTC	CASSLVPGGGEQETQYF
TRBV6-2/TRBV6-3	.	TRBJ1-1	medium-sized	TGTGCCAGCAGTTACTCCCTCCTCGGGTCTGAAGCTTTCTTT	CASSYSLLGSEAFF
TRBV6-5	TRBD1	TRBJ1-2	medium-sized	TGTGCCAGCAGGAGGACAGGGGGCTTCTATGGCTACACCTTC	CASRRTGGFYGYTF
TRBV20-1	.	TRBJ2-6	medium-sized	TGCAGTGCGAAGACAGGCGCTGGGGCCAACGTCCTGACTTTC	CSAKTGAGANVLTF
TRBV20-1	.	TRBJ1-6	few	TGCAGTGCTAGGATCGGATTCTCCTATAATTCACCCCTCCACTTT	CSARIGFSYNSPLHF
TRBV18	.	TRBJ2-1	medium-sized	TGTGCCAGCTCACCCGCAGGGGATGAGCAGTTCTTC	CASSPAGDEQFF
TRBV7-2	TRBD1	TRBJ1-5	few	TGTGCCAGCAGCTCCTTTGGACAGGGGGAGGGCAATCAGCCCCAGCATTTT	CASSSFGQGEGNQPQHF
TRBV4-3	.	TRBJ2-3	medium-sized	TGCGCCAGCAGCCGTAACCACGCGGGGCCAACAGATACGCAGTATTTT	CASSRNHAGPTDTQYF
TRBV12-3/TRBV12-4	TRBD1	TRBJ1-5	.	TGTGCCAGCAGTTTAAGGGGACAGGGGTCCAGCAATCAGCCCCAGCATTTT	CASSLRGQGSSNQPQHF
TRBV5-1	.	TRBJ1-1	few	TGCGCCAGCAGGTCAGGGTCTCGGGGAGAAGCTTTCTTT	CASRSGSRGEAFF
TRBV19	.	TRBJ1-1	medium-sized	TGTGCCAGTAGTATAGATCATTCCGGGATGAACACTGAAGCTTTCTTT	CASSIDHSGMNTEAFF
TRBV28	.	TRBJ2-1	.	TGTGCCAGCAACCTCGGACAGACGCAGTTCTTC	CASNLGQTQFF
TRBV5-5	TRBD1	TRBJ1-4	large	TGTGCCAGCAGCTACGGTGGTACAGGGGGAAATGAAAAACTGTTTTTT	CASSYGGTGGNEKLFF
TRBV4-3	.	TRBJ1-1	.	TGCGCCAGCAGCCCGCAAAAGGGGCAAATGAACACTGAAGCTTTCTTT	CASSPQKGQMNTEAFF
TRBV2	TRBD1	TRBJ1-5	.	TGTGCCAGCAGCGCGACAGGGAATCAGCCCCAGCATTTT	CASSATGNQPQHF
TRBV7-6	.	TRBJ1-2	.	TGTGCCAGCACCTTAGCGTCCGAGCCTAGTGCCATATATGGCTACACCTTC	CASTLASEPSAIYGYTF
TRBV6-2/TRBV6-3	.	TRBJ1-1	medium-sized	TGTGCCAGCAGTTACTCACTGAGCGGGACAAGGGGGAACACTGAAGCTTTCTTT	CASSYSLSGTRGNTEAFF
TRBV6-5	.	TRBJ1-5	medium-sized	TGTGCCAGCAGTACCCGTCAGAATAGCAATCAGCCCCAGCATTTT	CASSTRQNSNQPQHF
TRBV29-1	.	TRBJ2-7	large	TGCAGCGTTGTACCGAATGACTCCTACGAGCAGTACTTC	CSVVPNDSYEQYF
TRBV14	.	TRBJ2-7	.	TGTGCCAGCAGCCAAAGAGTAGACAGGAAACCCTACGAGCAGTACTTC	CASSQRVDRKPYEQYF
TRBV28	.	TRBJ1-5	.	TGTGCCAGCAGTTTCGTGGGGCTAAGGTTGGGTCAGCCCCAGCATTTT	CASSFVGLRLGQPQHF
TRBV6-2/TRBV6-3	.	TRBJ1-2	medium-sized	TGTGCCAGCAGTTACTTGGAGACAAGTAACTATGGCTACACCTTC	CASSYLETSNYGYTF